This T cell receptor beta chain was sequenced in a study of T cell repertoires in cytomegalovirus infection. On the study more broadly: Public TCR beta signatures provided an indication of both CMV infection and a matching HLA type.

The ends were cut back, 0 bases at V and 4 bases at J, with 11 bases in the middle. CDR1 is SGHNT and CDR2 is YYREEE in the germline V gene (reference sequence). The CDR3 has 15 residues. Each CDR3 protein is one row after TCRdb ran MiXCR on the reads. This table holds about 920,000 distinct CDR3 sequences, roughly 30% found once. Broader study findings: HLA-C-restricted CMV-specific TCR beta clonotypes prevailed in the ex vivo response.

On this clonotype itself: Its cognate antigen is unknown.

The input for sequencing was cultured CD8+ T cells from PBMCs, taken from culture after CMV antigen stimulation. The source of this sequence is a human donor in good health (CMV status not recorded). Some clones in this sample may be carry-over from other donors' samples. This chain links TRBV5-4 with TRBJ2-1, with D possibly TRBD1 on 6 matching bases. CDR3 sequence (DNA): TGTGCCAGCAGCTTGGAGGACAGCACTTACAATGAGCAGTTCTTC. Its translation is CASSLEDSTYNEQFF.